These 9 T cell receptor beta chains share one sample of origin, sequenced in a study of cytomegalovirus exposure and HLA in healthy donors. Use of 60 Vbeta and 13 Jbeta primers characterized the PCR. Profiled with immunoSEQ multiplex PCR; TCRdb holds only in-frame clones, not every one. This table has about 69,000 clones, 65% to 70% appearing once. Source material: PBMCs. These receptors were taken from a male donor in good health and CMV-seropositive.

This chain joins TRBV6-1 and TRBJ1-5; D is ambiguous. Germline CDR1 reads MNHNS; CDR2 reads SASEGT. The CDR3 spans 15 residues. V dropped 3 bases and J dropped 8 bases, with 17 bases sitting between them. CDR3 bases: TGTGCCAGCAGTGATAGTTCCGCGGGCCGTAAGCCCCAGCATTTT. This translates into CASSDSSAGRKPQHF.

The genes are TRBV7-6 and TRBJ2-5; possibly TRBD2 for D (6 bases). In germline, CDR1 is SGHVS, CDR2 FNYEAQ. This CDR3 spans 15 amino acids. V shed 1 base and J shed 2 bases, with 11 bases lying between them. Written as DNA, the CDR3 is TGTGCCAGCAGCTTAGGCGCGGGGTGGCAAGAGACCCAGTACTTC. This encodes CASSLGAGWQETQYF.

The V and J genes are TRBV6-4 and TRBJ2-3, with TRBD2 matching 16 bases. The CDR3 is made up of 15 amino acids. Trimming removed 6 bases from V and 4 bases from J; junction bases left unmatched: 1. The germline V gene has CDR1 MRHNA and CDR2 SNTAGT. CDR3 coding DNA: TGTGCCAGCAGCGGGACTAGCGGGGGGGCAGATACGCAGTATTTT. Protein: CASSGTSGGADTQYF.

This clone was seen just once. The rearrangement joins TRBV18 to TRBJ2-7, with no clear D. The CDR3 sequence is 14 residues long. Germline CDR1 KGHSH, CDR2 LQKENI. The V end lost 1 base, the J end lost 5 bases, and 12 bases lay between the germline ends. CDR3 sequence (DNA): TGTGCCAGCTCACCACGTATACGAGAAGACGAGCAGTACTTC. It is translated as CASSPRIREDEQYF.

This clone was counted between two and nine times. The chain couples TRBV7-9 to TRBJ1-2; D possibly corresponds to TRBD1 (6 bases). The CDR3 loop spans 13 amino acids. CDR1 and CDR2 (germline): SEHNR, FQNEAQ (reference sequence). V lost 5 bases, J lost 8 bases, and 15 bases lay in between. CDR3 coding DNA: TGTGCCAGCAGCCATCAGGGGAGATGGGGCTACACCTTC. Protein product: CASSHQGRWGYTF. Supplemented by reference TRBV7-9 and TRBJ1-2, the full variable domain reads DTGVSQNPRHKITKRGQNVTFRCDPISEHNRLYWYRQTLGQGPEFLTYFQNEAQLEKSRLLSDRFSAERPKGSFSTLEIQRTEQGDSAMYLCASSHQGRWGYTFGSGTRLTVV.

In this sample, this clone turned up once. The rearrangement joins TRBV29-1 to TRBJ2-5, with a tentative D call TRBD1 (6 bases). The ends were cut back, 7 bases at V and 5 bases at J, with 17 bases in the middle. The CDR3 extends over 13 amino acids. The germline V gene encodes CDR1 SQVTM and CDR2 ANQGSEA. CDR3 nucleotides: TGCAGCGCCCAAGTCTGGGGGCCGGAGACCCAGTACTTC. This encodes CSAQVWGPETQYF.

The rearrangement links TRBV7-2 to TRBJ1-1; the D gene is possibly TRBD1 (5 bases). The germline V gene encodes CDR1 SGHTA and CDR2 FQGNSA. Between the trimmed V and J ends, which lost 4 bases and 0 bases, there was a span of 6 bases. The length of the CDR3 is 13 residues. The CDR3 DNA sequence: TGTGCCAGCAGCTCGACAGTGAACACTGAAGCTTTCTTT. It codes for CASSSTVNTEAFF.

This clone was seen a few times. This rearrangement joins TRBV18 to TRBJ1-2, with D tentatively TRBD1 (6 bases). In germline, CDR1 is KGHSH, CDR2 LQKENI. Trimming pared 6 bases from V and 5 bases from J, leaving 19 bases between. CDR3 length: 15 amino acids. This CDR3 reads CASSRTTNRAYGYTF. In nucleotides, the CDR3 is TGTGCCAGCTCGAGAACCACGAACAGGGCGTATGGCTACACCTTC. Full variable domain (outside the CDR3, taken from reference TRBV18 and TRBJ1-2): NAGVMQNPRHLVRRRGQEARLRCSPMKGHSHVYWYRQLPEEGLKFMVYLQKENIIDESGMPKERFSAEFPKEGPSILRIQQVVRGDSAAYFCASSRTTNRAYGYTFGSGTRLTVV.

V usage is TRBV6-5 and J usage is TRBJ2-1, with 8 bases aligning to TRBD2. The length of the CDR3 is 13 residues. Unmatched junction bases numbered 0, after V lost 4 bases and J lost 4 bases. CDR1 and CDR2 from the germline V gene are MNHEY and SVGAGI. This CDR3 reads CASSLAGYNEQFF. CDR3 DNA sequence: TGTGCCAGCAGTTTAGCGGGATACAATGAGCAGTTCTTC.